This T cell receptor (beta chain) was retrieved from a study of cytomegalovirus exposure and HLA in healthy donors. The PCR had 60 Vbeta and 13 Jbeta primers. Using immunoSEQ multiplex PCR, the repertoire was profiled, and TCRdb retains in-frame clones only, with some absent. Of roughly 130,000 clones listed, about 70% were seen once; the top ten hold around 2.1%. Points from the study as a whole: Among the most significant clusters, several appeared linked to common viral pathogens in a later analysis. Later examination showed HLA-associated TCR beta chains had greater clonal expansion than equally common others. Confirmation in vitro established that a few CMV-associated chains were specific for CMV antigens. Among TCR beta chains, those listed as cytomegalovirus-associated numbered about 150.

This clone was seen only once. Its specificity is unknown. The sequenced sample was PBMCs. This clonotype was sampled from a woman between 40 and 55 years old in good health and CMV-seropositive.

DNA of the CDR3: TGCGCCAGCAGCCAAGATGGAGGTCTCACAGATACGCAGTATTTT. This sequence encodes CASSQDGGLTDTQYF. The V and J genes are TRBV4-1 and TRBJ2-3; maybe TRBD2 (5 bases). Germline V lookup: CDR1 MGHRA, CDR2 YSYEKL. The CDR3 has 15 amino acids. V was trimmed by 0 bases and J by 2 bases, leaving 9 bases between them.